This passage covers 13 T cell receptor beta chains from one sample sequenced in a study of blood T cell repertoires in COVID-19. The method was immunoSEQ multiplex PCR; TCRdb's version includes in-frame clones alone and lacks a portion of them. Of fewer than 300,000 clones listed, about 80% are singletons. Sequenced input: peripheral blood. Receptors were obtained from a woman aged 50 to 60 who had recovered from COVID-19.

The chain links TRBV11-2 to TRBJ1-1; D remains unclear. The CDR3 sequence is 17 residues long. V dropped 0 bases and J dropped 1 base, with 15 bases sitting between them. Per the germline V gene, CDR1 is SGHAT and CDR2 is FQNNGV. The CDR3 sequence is CASSLDGRYGKNTEAFF. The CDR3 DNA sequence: TGTGCCAGCAGCTTAGATGGTAGGTACGGGAAGAACACTGAAGCTTTCTTT. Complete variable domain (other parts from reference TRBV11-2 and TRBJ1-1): EAGVAQSPRYKIIEKRQSVAFWCNPISGHATLYWYQQILGQGPKLLIQFQNNGVVDDSQLPKDRFSAERLKGVDSTLKIQPAKLEDSAVYLCASSLDGRYGKNTEAFFGQGTRLTVV.

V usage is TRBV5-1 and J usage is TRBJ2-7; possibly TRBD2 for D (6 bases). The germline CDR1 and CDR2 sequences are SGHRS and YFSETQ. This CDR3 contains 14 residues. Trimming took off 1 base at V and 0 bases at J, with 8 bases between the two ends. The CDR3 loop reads CASSLLTSSYEQYF. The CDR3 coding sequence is TGCGCCAGCAGCTTGTTGACTAGCTCCTACGAGCAGTACTTC.

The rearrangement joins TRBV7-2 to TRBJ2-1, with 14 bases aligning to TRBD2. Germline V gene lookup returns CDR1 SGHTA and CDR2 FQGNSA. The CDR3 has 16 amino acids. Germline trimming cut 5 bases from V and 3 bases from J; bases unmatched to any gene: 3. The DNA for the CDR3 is TGTGCCAGCAGCGCTGGGACTAGCGGGGGCTACAATGAGCAGTTCTTC. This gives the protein CASSAGTSGGYNEQFF.

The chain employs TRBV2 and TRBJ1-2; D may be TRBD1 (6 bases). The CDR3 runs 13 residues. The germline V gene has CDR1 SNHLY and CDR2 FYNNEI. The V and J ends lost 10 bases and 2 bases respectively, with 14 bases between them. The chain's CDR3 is CATSTGQNYGYTF. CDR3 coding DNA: TGTGCCACCAGCACCGGACAGAACTATGGCTACACCTTC.

CDR3 DNA: TGTGCCATCAGTGGGACAGGGGGCTGGACTGAAGCTTTCTTT. It yields the protein CAISGTGGWTEAFF. V is TRBV10-3 and J is TRBJ1-1; 11 bases are a match to TRBD1. From germline, CDR1 is ENHRY and CDR2 SYGVKD. The ends lost 4 bases at V and 5 bases at J; junction bases unmatched: 3. The CDR3 is 14 amino acids.

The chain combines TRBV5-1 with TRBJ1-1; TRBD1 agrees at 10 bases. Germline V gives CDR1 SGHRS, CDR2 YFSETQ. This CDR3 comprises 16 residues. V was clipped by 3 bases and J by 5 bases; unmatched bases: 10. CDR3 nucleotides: TGCGCCAGCAGCTGGGGGGACAGGGGATTAAGGACTGAAGCTTTCTTT. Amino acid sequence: CASSWGDRGLRTEAFF.

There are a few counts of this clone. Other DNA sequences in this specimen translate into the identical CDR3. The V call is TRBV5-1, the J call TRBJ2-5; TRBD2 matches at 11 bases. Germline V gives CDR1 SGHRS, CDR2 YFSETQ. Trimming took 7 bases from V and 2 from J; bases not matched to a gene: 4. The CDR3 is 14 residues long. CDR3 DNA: TGCGCCAGCTCCCTAGCGGGAGGTCAAGAGACCCAGTACTTC. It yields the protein CASSLAGGQETQYF. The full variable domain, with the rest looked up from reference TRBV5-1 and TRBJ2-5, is KAGVTQTPRYLIKTRGQQVTLSCSPISGHRSVSWYQQTPGQGLQFLFEYFSETQRNKGNFPGRFSGRQFSNSRSEMNVSTLELGDSALYLCASSLAGGQETQYFGPGTRLLVL.

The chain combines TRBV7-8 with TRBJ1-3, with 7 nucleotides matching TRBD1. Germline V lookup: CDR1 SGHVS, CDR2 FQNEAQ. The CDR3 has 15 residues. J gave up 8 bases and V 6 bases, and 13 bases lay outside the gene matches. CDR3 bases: TGTGCCAGCAGTTATCCGGGACAGCCAGGGGACACCATATATTTT. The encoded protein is CASSYPGQPGDTIYF. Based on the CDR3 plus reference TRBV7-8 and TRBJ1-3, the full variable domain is GAGVSQSPRYKVAKRGQDVALRCDPISGHVSLFWYQQALGQGPEFLTYFQNEAQLDKSGLPSDRFFAERPEGSVSTLKIQRTQQEDSAVYLCASSYPGQPGDTIYFGEGSWLTVV.

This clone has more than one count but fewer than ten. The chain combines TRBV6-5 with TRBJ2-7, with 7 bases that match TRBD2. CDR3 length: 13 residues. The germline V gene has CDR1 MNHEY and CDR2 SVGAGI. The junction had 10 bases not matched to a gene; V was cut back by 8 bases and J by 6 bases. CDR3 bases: TGTGCCAGCCGGTCCGGGGGGATCTCCGAGCAGTACTTC. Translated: CASRSGGISEQYF.

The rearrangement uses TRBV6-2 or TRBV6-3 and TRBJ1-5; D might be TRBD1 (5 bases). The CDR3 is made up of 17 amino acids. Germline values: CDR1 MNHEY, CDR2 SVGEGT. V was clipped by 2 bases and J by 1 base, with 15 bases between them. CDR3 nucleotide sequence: TGTGCCAGCAGTTACAACGCTAAACGGGGGAGCAATCAGCCCCAGCATTTT. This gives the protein CASSYNAKRGSNQPQHF.

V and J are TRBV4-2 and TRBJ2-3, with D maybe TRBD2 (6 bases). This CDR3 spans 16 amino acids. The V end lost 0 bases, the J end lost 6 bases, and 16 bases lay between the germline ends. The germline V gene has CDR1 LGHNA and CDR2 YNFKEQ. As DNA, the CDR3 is TGTGCCAGCAGCCAAGATGTGGGTAGCGGAGGTGATACGCAGTATTTT. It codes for CASSQDVGSGGDTQYF.

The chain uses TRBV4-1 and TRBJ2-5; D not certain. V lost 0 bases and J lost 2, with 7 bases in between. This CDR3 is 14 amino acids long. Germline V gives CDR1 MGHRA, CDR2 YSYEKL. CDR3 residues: CASSQDPQQETQYF. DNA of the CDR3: TGCGCCAGCAGCCAAGATCCCCAGCAAGAGACCCAGTACTTC.

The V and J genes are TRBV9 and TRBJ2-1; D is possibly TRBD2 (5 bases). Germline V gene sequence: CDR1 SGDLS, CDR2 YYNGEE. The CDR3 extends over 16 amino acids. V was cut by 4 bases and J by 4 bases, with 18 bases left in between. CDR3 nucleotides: TGTGCCAGCAGCCTCTACGGGGAGTTGGTTTACAATGAGCAGTTCTTC. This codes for CASSLYGELVYNEQFF. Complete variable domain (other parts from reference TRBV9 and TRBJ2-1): DSGVTQTPKHLITATGQRVTLRCSPRSGDLSVYWYQQSLDQGLQFLIQYYNGEERAKGNILERFSAQQFPDLHSELNLSSLELGDSALYFCASSLYGELVYNEQFFGPGTRLTVL.